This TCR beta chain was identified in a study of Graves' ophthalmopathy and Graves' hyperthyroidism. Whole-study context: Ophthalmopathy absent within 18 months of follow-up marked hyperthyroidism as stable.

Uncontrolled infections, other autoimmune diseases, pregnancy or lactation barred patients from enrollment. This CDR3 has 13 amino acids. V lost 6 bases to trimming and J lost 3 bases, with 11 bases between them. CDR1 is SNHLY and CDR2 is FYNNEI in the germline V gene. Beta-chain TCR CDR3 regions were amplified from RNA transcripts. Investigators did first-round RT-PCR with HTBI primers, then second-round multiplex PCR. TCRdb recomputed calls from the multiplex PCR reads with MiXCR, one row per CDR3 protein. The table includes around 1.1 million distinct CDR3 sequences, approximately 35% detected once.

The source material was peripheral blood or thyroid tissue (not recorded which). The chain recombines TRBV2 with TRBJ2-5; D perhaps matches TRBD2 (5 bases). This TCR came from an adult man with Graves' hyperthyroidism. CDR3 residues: CASSHHGKETQYF. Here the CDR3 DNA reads TGTGCCAGCAGCCACCACGGGAAAGAGACCCAGTACTTC. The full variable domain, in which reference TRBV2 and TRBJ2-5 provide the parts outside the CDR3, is EPEVTQTPSHQVTQMGQEVILRCVPISNHLYFYWYRQILGQKVEFLVSFYNNEISEKSEIFDDQFSVERPDGSNFTLKIRSTKLEDSAMYFCASSHHGKETQYFGPGTRLLVL.